This TCR beta chain appears in the sequencing data of a study of cytomegalovirus exposure and HLA in healthy donors. Though probably carrying unrecorded immune exposures, donors were nominally healthy at sampling. PCR employed 60 Vbeta and 13 Jbeta primers. Profiled with immunoSEQ multiplex PCR; TCRdb holds only in-frame clones, not every one. Of 200,000 to 300,000 clones listed, 80% to 90% are singletons. This CDR3 region has 15 residues. CDR1 is SGHDT, CDR2 YYEEEE, per germline. After removal of 2 bases from V and 1 base from J, the junction contained 3 bases not matched to a gene. Points from the study as a whole: Researchers catalogued approximately 160 TCR beta chains as cytomegalovirus-associated. Several of the most significant clusters appeared, in a later analysis, to be linked to common viral pathogens. Earlier findings revealed that most TCR beta V segments proved productive either about 87% or about 30% of the time.

This clone was detected once. Its antigen is undetermined. The sample consisted of PBMCs. This TCR came from a woman aged 40 to 55 in good health and CMV-seropositive. This rearrangement joins TRBV5-6 to TRBJ1-2, with TRBD1 matching 9 bases. The CDR3 sequence is CASSFGQGFNYGYTF. DNA of the CDR3: TGTGCCAGCAGCTTTGGACAGGGGTTTAACTATGGCTACACCTTC.